The entry that follows covers one TCR beta chain sequence. This entry comes from a study of TIL therapy for anti-PD-1-resistant metastatic lung cancer. Turning to the study itself: Tumors had a median PD-L1 proportion score of about 6.6%.

Trimming took off 4 bases at V and 1 base at J, with 9 bases between the two ends. This CDR3 is 13 amino acids long. Germline CDR1 reads GTSNPN; CDR2 reads SVGIG (reference sequence). Stated time point: pre-treatment sample, taken before nivolumab and TIL therapy. Most excised metastases sampled were pleural nodules or supraclavicular lymph nodes. Tumor harvest preceded PD-1/PD-L1 blockade, followed by nivolumab treatment. Adults with stage 4 NSCLC were enrolled in a phase I trial. The immunoSEQ assay was v3. Method: immunoSEQ multiplex PCR; TCRdb's copy keeps in-frame clones and lacks some. This table holds some 11,000 clones, about 54% found once.

The chain couples TRBV30 to TRBJ2-3, with D uncertain. This clonotype was sampled from a person aged 25 to 85 with non-small cell lung cancer. Here the sequenced sample was tumor tissue, taken at baseline. DNA of the CDR3: TGTGCCTGGAATATTCAGGGCACAGATACGCAGTATTTT. Its protein is CAWNIQGTDTQYF.